A single sample gave rise to the 21 T cell receptor beta chains below, sequenced in a study of memory CD4+ T cells and cytomegalovirus serostatus. Single viable CD3+CD4+CD8-CD45RO+ cells were sorted as the memory CD4+ T cells. The data were produced by immunoSEQ multiplex PCR, yet TCRdb's version contains in-frame clones alone and is incomplete. Counted here are just under 95,000 clones, 80% occurring once; the ten biggest clones make up 3.6%. Specimen: memory CD4+ T cells from blood. These receptors came from an adult in good health and CMV-seropositive.

V and J are TRBV28 and TRBJ1-2, with a tentative D call TRBD1 (5 bases). The ends were cut back, 3 bases at V and 1 base at J, with 12 bases in the middle. The CDR3 length is 15 residues. Germline V lookup: CDR1 MDHEN, CDR2 SYDVKM. The CDR3 DNA follows: TGTGCCAGCAGTTTGGGGCAGGATTTTAACTATGGCTACACCTTC. Amino acids: CASSLGQDFNYGYTF.

This chain connects TRBV7-3 to TRBJ2-7; tentative D call: TRBD1 (7 bases). From germline, CDR1 is SGHTA and CDR2 FQGTGA. Trimming took off 5 bases at V and 5 bases at J, with 19 bases between the two ends. The CDR3 runs to 15 residues. The CDR3 protein is CASSQSGQGGDEQYF. CDR3 DNA: TGTGCCAGCAGCCAAAGCGGCCAGGGGGGAGACGAGCAGTACTTC.

This CDR3 is CASSLSSGSVHEQYF. The CDR3 DNA reads TGTGCCAGCAGCTTATCTAGCGGGAGCGTCCACGAGCAGTACTTC. The chain joins TRBV7-2 to TRBJ2-7, with 10 bases fitting TRBD2. CDR3 size: 15 residues. With 2 bases clipped from V and 5 bases from J, the junction kept 6 bases outside the gene matches. CDR1 is SGHTA, CDR2 FQGNSA, per germline.

The CDR3 reads CASSEALAGVHEQFF. The CDR3 bases are TGCGCCAGCAGTGAGGCCCTAGCGGGAGTACATGAGCAGTTCTTC. The rearrangement joins TRBV10-1 to TRBJ2-1, with 10 bases matching TRBD2. The CDR3 is made up of 15 amino acids. The junction had 6 bases not matched to a gene; V was cut back by 2 bases and J by 8 bases. Germline V CDR1 and CDR2: WNHNN, SYGVQD (reference sequence).

With respect to this clone: Compared with germline, one end of the junction differs, possibly owing to a read error. The rearrangement links TRBV7-7 to TRBJ2-1; 8 bases map to TRBD2. The CDR3 is 15 amino acids. Germline CDR1 and CDR2: SSHAT and FNYEAQ (reference sequence). As DNA, the CDR3 is TGTGCTAGCAGCCGGGTGGTCGGGAGGGCAGGGGAGCAGTTCTTC. Protein: CASSRVVGRAGEQFF.

The chain combines TRBV27 with TRBJ1-3; TRBD1 aligns across 7 bases. Germline CDR1 MNHEY, CDR2 SMNVEV (reference sequence). Trimming at V came to 6 bases and at J to 0 bases, leaving 8 bases not matched to a gene. The CDR3 consists of 16 residues. CDR3 DNA: TGTGCCAGCAGCCGAAGGGGACAGAGCTCTGGAAACACCATATATTTT. Protein product: CASSRRGQSSGNTIYF.

The chain combines TRBV15 with TRBJ1-2; maybe TRBD1 (5 bases). The V end was cut by 2 bases, the J end by 9 bases, with 7 bases between. Germline assignment: CDR1 LNHNV and CDR2 YYDKDF (reference sequence). The CDR3 has 11 amino acids. The CDR3 nucleotides are TGTGCCACCAGCAGACAGGGTCGCTACACCTTC. This encodes CATSRQGRYTF.

The J gene is TRBJ2-1, the V gene TRBV19; TRBD1 agrees at 7 bases. Germline assignment: CDR1 LNHDA and CDR2 SQIVND (reference sequence). The CDR3 length is 17 residues. V shed 3 bases, J shed 8 bases, and the junction held 16 bases outside the gene matches. The CDR3 sequence is CASSMQPGQSFGYEQFF. Here the CDR3 DNA reads TGTGCCAGTAGTATGCAACCGGGACAGTCCTTTGGCTATGAGCAGTTCTTC. Using reference TRBV19 and TRBJ2-1 for the parts outside the CDR3, the full variable domain is DGGITQSPKYLFRKEGQNVTLSCEQNLNHDAMYWYRQDPGQGLRLIYYSQIVNDFQKGDIAEGYSVSREKKESFPLTVTSAQKNPTAFYLCASSMQPGQSFGYEQFFGPGTRLTVL.

This clone was recorded only once. V and J are TRBV29-1 and TRBJ1-1; D gene ambiguous. V lost 1 base, J lost 4 bases, and 10 bases lay in between. The germline V gene encodes CDR1 SQVTM and CDR2 ANQGSEA. This CDR3 comprises 13 residues. CDR3 in DNA: TGCAGCGTTGAAGCGGAGGTCGGCACTGAAGCTTTCTTT. It is translated as CSVEAEVGTEAFF.

This rearrangement joins TRBV4-3 to TRBJ1-3; D is possibly TRBD1 (6 bases). The germline gives CDR1 LGHNA, CDR2 YSLEER. This CDR3 is 16 amino acids long. V lost 1 base to trimming and J lost 4 bases, with 14 bases between them. The CDR3 DNA is TGCGCCAGCAGCCAAGGGTCAGGGGTAGGGGGAAACACCATATATTTT. It codes for CASSQGSGVGGNTIYF.

The chain recombines TRBV28 with TRBJ1-2; D is uncertain. The CDR3 is 16 amino acids. Looked up from germline, CDR1 is MDHEN and CDR2 is SYDVKM. Trimming shortened V by 5 bases and J by 4 bases, and 20 bases separated the two germline ends. CDR3 amino acids: CASSAPNIVTSYGYTF. DNA of the CDR3: TGTGCCAGCAGTGCCCCCAACATCGTCACTAGCTATGGCTACACCTTC.

V usage is TRBV7-9 and J usage is TRBJ2-1; 8 bases are a match to TRBD2. J lost 0 bases, V lost 5 bases, and 3 bases had no gene match. This CDR3 region has 15 residues. Germline CDR1 reads SEHNR; CDR2 reads FQNEAQ (reference sequence). The CDR3 sequence is CASSRSGTSYNEQFF. The DNA for the CDR3 is TGTGCCAGCAGCCGTAGCGGGACCTCCTACAATGAGCAGTTCTTC.

The genes are TRBV7-6 and TRBJ2-3, with D unclear. V gave up 5 bases and J gave up 6 bases, with 12 bases separating them. Germline loops: CDR1 SGHVS, CDR2 FNYEAQ. There are 13 residues in the CDR3. The CDR3, as DNA: TGTGCCAGCAGCCCGTACCAAGGGGATACGCAGTATTTT. This sequence encodes CASSPYQGDTQYF. The full variable domain, rest sourced from reference TRBV7-6 and TRBJ2-3, is GAGVSQSPRYKVTKRGQDVALRCDPISGHVSLYWYRQALGQGPEFLTYFNYEAQQDKSGLPNDRFSAERPEGSISTLTIQRTEQRDSAMYRCASSPYQGDTQYFGPGTRLTVL.

Note on this clone: Other DNA sequences in this specimen translate into the identical CDR3. The chain has TRBV5-1 and TRBJ2-7; tentatively, D is TRBD1 (6 bases). The CDR3 contains 14 residues. CDR1 is SGHRS, CDR2 YFSETQ, per germline. V lost 6 bases to trimming and J lost 1 base, with 14 bases between them. CDR3 in DNA: TGCGCCAGCACGGCAGGGGTCCCATCCTACGAGCAGTACTTC. Translating it yields CASTAGVPSYEQYF.

This chain links TRBV6-1 with TRBJ1-4; D not certain. V lost 6 bases to trimming and J lost 4 bases, with 9 bases between them. This CDR3 is 13 amino acids long. Germline V gives CDR1 MNHNS, CDR2 SASEGT. DNA for the CDR3: TGTGCCAGCAGGGGAGGGAATAATGAAAAACTGTTTTTT. This gives the protein CASRGGNNEKLFF.

The chain joins TRBV5-1 to TRBJ1-5, with D perhaps TRBD1 (6 bases). Trimming left V 0 bases short and J 1 base short, with 11 bases between. The germline V gene encodes CDR1 SGHRS and CDR2 YFSETQ. The CDR3 is made up of 16 amino acids. The chain's CDR3 is CASSLGTTGSNQPQHF. The CDR3 DNA sequence: TGCGCCAGCAGCTTGGGTACTACAGGGAGCAATCAGCCCCAGCATTTT.

The chain employs TRBV5-1 and TRBJ2-1, with 7 bases matching TRBD1. CDR1 and CDR2 (germline): SGHRS, YFSETQ. CDR3 length: 18 residues. J lost 2 bases, V lost 4 bases, and 15 bases had no gene match. CDR3 in amino acids: CASSPFGRQGEPYNEQFF. CDR3 bases: TGCGCCAGCAGCCCCTTTGGAAGACAGGGAGAGCCCTACAATGAGCAGTTCTTC.

The chain uses TRBV10-3 and TRBJ1-1; D is perhaps TRBD1 (5 bases). The CDR3 has 13 residues. Per the germline V gene, CDR1 is ENHRY and CDR2 is SYGVKD. With 1 base removed from V and 4 bases from J, the gap between germline ends came to 7 bases. CDR3 region: CAISEYGGTEAFF. The CDR3, as DNA: TGTGCCATCAGTGAGTATGGGGGCACTGAAGCTTTCTTT.

The chain uses TRBV4-2 and TRBJ2-6; D call uncertain. CDR3 length: 15 amino acids. The V gene lost 1 base and the J gene lost 2 bases, with 6 bases spanning the gap. Germline V gives CDR1 LGHNA, CDR2 YNFKEQ. CDR3 nucleotides: TGTGCCAGCAGCCAAGGGTATGCTGGGGCCAACGTCCTGACTTTC. This gives the protein CASSQGYAGANVLTF.

Only one count was recorded for this clone. V and J are TRBV28 and TRBJ1-5, with 7 bases that match TRBD1. The CDR3 has 14 residues. The V segment lost 7 bases and the J segment 6 bases; nucleotides outside the gene matches: 9. In germline, CDR1 is MDHEN, CDR2 SYDVKM. The CDR3 region is CASTQLQGIQPQHF. In DNA, the CDR3 is TGTGCCAGCACCCAGTTACAGGGGATTCAGCCCCAGCATTTT.

About this clone itself: The sample contains more than one DNA sequence encoding this CDR3. The chain employs TRBV27 and TRBJ1-1; D remains unclear. CDR1 is MNHEY and CDR2 is SMNVEV in the germline V gene (reference sequence). The CDR3 totals 13 residues. The V end was cut by 2 bases, the J end by 4 bases, with 8 bases between. The DNA of the CDR3 is TGTGCCAGCAGTTTAAGAGGCTCCACTGAAGCTTTCTTT. Translated: CASSLRGSTEAFF.